Below, 16 T cell receptor beta chains from the same sample are listed, as sequenced in a study of human T cells and chemical hapten exposure. Specified treatment: therapeutic diphenylcyclopropenone sensitization with weekly scalp DPC. It was the library that attached unique molecular identifiers to individual cDNA molecules. TCRdb independently ran MiXCR on the reads; one entry per CDR3 protein. The sample records 500 to 650 distinct CDR3 sequences, almost 95% being singletons. The starting material was whole blood, obtained before DPC sensitization or 2, 6, or about 24 weeks after (not recorded which). These receptors were taken from an adult with alopecia areata. Some clones in this sample may be carry-over from other donors' samples. This table probably holds off-target reads from a library built for another chain.

This clonotype was found once. The J gene is TRBJ2-1, the V gene TRBV27; D ambiguous. The V and J ends lost 3 bases and 9 bases respectively, with 15 bases between them. The CDR3 is 14 residues long. CDR1 is MNHEY and CDR2 is SMNVEV in the germline V gene (reference sequence). This CDR3 is CASSFKTVSGEQFF. The CDR3 DNA is TGTGCCAGCAGTTTCAAAACAGTAAGTGGTGAGCAGTTCTTC.

The CDR3, as DNA: TGTGCCAGCAGCCAAATGCCCGGTTTACCCCTCCACTTT. Residues: CASSQMPGLPLHF. V gene TRBV14 combines with J gene TRBJ1-6; the D is unclear. With 2 bases removed from V and 12 bases from J, the gap between germline ends came to 11 bases. The germline V gene has CDR1 SGHDN and CDR2 FVKESK. CDR3 length equals 13 residues.

This chain connects TRBV4-2 to TRBJ2-7; TRBD1 matches 8 bases. The CDR3 has 16 residues. V trimming: 0 bases; J trimming: 5 bases; junction bases outside the gene matches: 9. CDR1 is LGHNA and CDR2 is YNFKEQ in the germline V gene. The CDR3, as DNA: TGTGCCAGCAGCCAAGATTTGGCAGGGGGCTACCACGAGCAGTACTTC. Translating it yields CASSQDLAGGYHEQYF.

This chain uses TRBV4-3 with TRBJ2-1; 7 bases match TRBD1. Unmatched junction bases numbered 8, after V lost 4 bases and J lost 5 bases. The germline gives CDR1 LGHNA, CDR2 YSLEER. The length of the CDR3 is 15 residues. CDR3 coding DNA: TGCGCCAGCAGCCTGTCCCGGGACAGTCACAATGAGCAGTTCTTC. Protein product: CASSLSRDSHNEQFF.

This sequence joins TRBV6-2 or TRBV6-3 and TRBJ2-3; D might be TRBD2 (6 bases). Germline values: CDR1 MNHEY, CDR2 SVGEGT. The CDR3 extends over 15 amino acids. V shed 4 bases and J shed 0 bases, with 11 bases lying between them. This CDR3 is CASSWGDFSTDTQYF. The CDR3 DNA reads as TGTGCCAGCAGTTGGGGGGACTTTAGCACAGATACGCAGTATTTT.

The chain employs TRBV20-1 and TRBJ2-3; no firm D call. V lost 2 bases, J lost 2 bases, and 20 bases lay in between. The CDR3 sequence is 17 residues long. Germline CDR1 and CDR2: DFQATT and SNEGSKA (reference sequence). The CDR3 loop is CSARHPRARKSTDTQYF. CDR3 in DNA: TGCAGTGCTAGACACCCCCGGGCCAGAAAATCCACAGATACGCAGTATTTT.

The rearrangement uses TRBV5-1 and TRBJ1-1; D is undetermined. V dropped 0 bases and J dropped 0 bases, with 15 bases sitting between them. The CDR3 runs to 17 residues. The germline V gene has CDR1 SGHRS and CDR2 YFSETQ. In nucleotides, the CDR3 is TGCGCCAGCAGCTTGGGGGCAGCCAATATGATGAACACTGAAGCTTTCTTT. Translation gives CASSLGAANMMNTEAFF.

The chain has TRBV7-9 and TRBJ1-1; D is unclear. With 5 bases removed from V and 0 bases from J, the gap between germline ends came to 7 bases. The CDR3 is made up of 13 amino acids. Germline values: CDR1 SEHNR, CDR2 FQNEAQ (reference sequence). The CDR3 reads CASSDGLNTEAFF. CDR3 DNA: TGTGCCAGCAGCGATGGACTGAACACTGAAGCTTTCTTT. Complete variable domain (other parts from reference TRBV7-9 and TRBJ1-1): DTGVSQNPRHKITKRGQNVTFRCDPISEHNRLYWYRQTLGQGPEFLTYFQNEAQLEKSRLLSDRFSAERPKGSFSTLEIQRTEQGDSAMYLCASSDGLNTEAFFGQGTRLTVV.

The chain joins TRBV4-3 to TRBJ2-7; D remains ambiguous. Looked up from germline, CDR1 is LGHNA and CDR2 is YSLEER. This CDR3 has 15 residues. V was cut by 0 bases and J by 8 bases, with 17 bases left in between. CDR3 amino acids: CASSQDFAIGFKQYF. CDR3 DNA: TGCGCCAGCAGCCAAGATTTCGCTATTGGTTTCAAGCAGTACTTC.

The rearrangement links TRBV7-9 to TRBJ1-1; possible D gene TRBD1, 5 bases. The CDR3 spans 14 residues. Trimming shortened V by 2 bases and J by 8 bases, and 15 bases separated the two germline ends. Germline CDR1 is SEHNR and CDR2 is FQNEAQ (reference sequence). This CDR3 is CASSLLFSREEAFF. The CDR3 coding sequence is TGTGCCAGCAGCTTATTATTTTCCAGGGAAGAAGCTTTCTTT.

The chain carries TRBV6-1 and TRBJ1-1; a weak D match, TRBD1 (6 bases). The CDR3 sequence is 14 residues long. Trimming cost V 6 bases and J 5 bases, with 16 bases left between them. Looked up from germline, CDR1 is MNHNS and CDR2 is SASEGT. The CDR3 loop reads CASRLGAAGTEAFF. CDR3 bases: TGTGCCAGCAGGTTGGGGGCCGCGGGTACTGAAGCTTTCTTT.

V gene TRBV4-2 combines with J gene TRBJ1-2, with D tentatively TRBD1 (5 bases). Germline V CDR1 and CDR2: LGHNA, YNFKEQ. This CDR3 is built from 16 residues. The V gene lost 3 bases and the J gene lost 0 bases, with 14 bases spanning the gap. The CDR3 loop is CASSHRDGTANYGYTF. The CDR3 DNA sequence: TGTGCCAGCAGCCATCGGGACGGCACAGCTAACTATGGCTACACCTTC.

The CDR3 is CATGRQGGQPQHF. In DNA, the CDR3 is TGTGCCACCGGCCGGCAGGGTGGCCAGCCCCAGCATTTT. V is TRBV24-1 and J is TRBJ1-5; D may be TRBD1 (5 bases). Trimming took 9 bases from V and 7 from J, leaving 15 bases between them. This CDR3 is built from 13 residues. From germline, CDR1 is KGHDR and CDR2 SFDVKD.

J is TRBJ2-5 and V is TRBV4-3, with D perhaps TRBD1 (7 bases). CDR1 is LGHNA and CDR2 is YSLEER in the germline V gene. The CDR3 runs 15 residues. V dropped 0 bases and J dropped 5 bases, with 13 bases sitting between them. DNA of the CDR3: TGCGCCAGCAGCCAAGATGGAGGGGGCTGGGAGACCCAGTACTTC. This codes for CASSQDGGGWETQYF.

This clonotype was recorded only once. The rearrangement links TRBV11-2 to TRBJ2-1; 9 bases fit TRBD2. This CDR3 has 16 residues. Per the germline V gene, CDR1 is SGHAT and CDR2 is FQNNGV. Trimming removed 2 bases from V and 4 bases from J; junction bases left unmatched: 6. The CDR3 spells CASSLRLAGIYNEQFF. DNA for the CDR3: TGTGCCAGCAGCTTAAGGCTAGCGGGGATATACAATGAGCAGTTCTTC.

The V and J genes are TRBV5-8 and TRBJ1-1; D is possibly TRBD1 (6 bases). Germline CDR1 and CDR2: SGHTS and YDEGEE. The CDR3 runs 15 residues. V was shortened by 1 base and J by 2 bases, with 12 bases between the two germline ends. CDR3 protein: CASSLRGAPNTEAFF. CDR3 nucleotides: TGTGCCAGCAGCTTGAGGGGGGCGCCTAACACTGAAGCTTTCTTT.